This T cell receptor beta chain was recorded in a study of CD8 T cells in Susac syndrome. J gave up 6 bases and V 3 bases, and 4 bases lay outside the gene matches. CDR3 length: 15 amino acids. Germline V lookup: CDR1 SGDLS, CDR2 YYNGEE. An input of roughly 0.5 to 1 ug of RNA was subjected to reverse transcription using random hexamers. TCRdb reprocessed the immunoSEQ multiplex PCR reads via MiXCR and lists one record per CDR3 protein. This table has 300,000 to 350,000 distinct CDR3 sequences, roughly 94% appearing once. TCR beta sequencing covered blood CD8+ and CD4+ T cells. The CD8+ and CD4+ T cells were negatively isolated, with the TEMRA cells enriched by FACS.

The sequenced sample was CD4+ T cells from PBMCs. This sequence originates from a human donor with multiple sclerosis. V and J are TRBV9 and TRBJ2-3; TRBD2 matches 13 bases. CDR3 coding DNA: TGTGCCAGCAGCGCACTAGCGGGGGGGCCGGATACGCAGTATTTT. Its translation: CASSALAGGPDTQYF. The full variable domain, rest sourced from reference TRBV9 and TRBJ2-3, is DSGVTQTPKHLITATGQRVTLRCSPRSGDLSVYWYQQSLDQGLQFLIQYYNGEERAKGNILERFSAQQFPDLHSELNLSSLELGDSALYFCASSALAGGPDTQYFGPGTRLTVL.